Below are 24 T cell receptor beta chains sequenced from a single sample in a study of blood T cell repertoires in COVID-19. The assay was immunoSEQ multiplex PCR, and TCRdb's table has in-frame clones only and misses some. This table holds fewer than 250,000 clones, around 82% found once. The sequencing sample was made of peripheral blood. These TCRs come from a woman aged 40 to 50 with active or convalescent COVID-19.

The V call is TRBV30, the J call TRBJ2-1, with 9 positions matching TRBD2. Unmatched junction bases numbered 11, after V lost 7 bases and J lost 10 bases. From germline, CDR1 is GTSNPN and CDR2 SVGIG (reference sequence). The CDR3 length is 13 residues. The CDR3 DNA reads as TGTGCCTTGGGGGCGGGAGGGCGACCGGAGCAGTTCTTC. Encoded protein: CALGAGGRPEQFF.

The V gene is TRBV29-1, the J gene TRBJ1-2; 8 bases are a match to TRBD1. Germline CDR1 reads SQVTM; CDR2 reads ANQGSEA. V trimming: 2 bases; J trimming: 3 bases; junction bases outside the gene matches: 5. This CDR3 comprises 14 residues. The CDR3 is CSVERDRLDYGYTF. The CDR3 nucleotides are TGCAGCGTTGAAAGGGACAGGTTGGACTATGGCTACACCTTC. Full variable domain (outside the CDR3, taken from reference TRBV29-1 and TRBJ1-2): SAVISQKPSRDICQRGTSLTIQCQVDSQVTMMFWYRQQPGQSLTLIATANQGSEATYESGFVIDKFPISRPNLTFSTLTVSNMSPEDSSIYLCSVERDRLDYGYTFGSGTRLTVV.

This clone was seen a single time. The chain combines TRBV25-1 with TRBJ2-5; D gene unclear. Germline V gene lookup returns CDR1 MGHDK and CDR2 SYGVNS. This CDR3 spans 13 amino acids. The V end lost 6 bases, the J end lost 3 bases, and 11 bases lay between the germline ends. CDR3 protein: CASRDHDKETQYF. The DNA of the CDR3 is TGTGCCAGCAGAGACCACGACAAAGAGACCCAGTACTTC.

The V and J genes are TRBV9 and TRBJ1-6, with 8 positions matching TRBD1. The length of the CDR3 is 14 residues. The ends lost 3 bases at V and 7 bases at J; junction bases unmatched: 3. Germline values: CDR1 SGDLS, CDR2 YYNGEE. The CDR3 region has the DNA TGTGCCAGCAGCGAGCACAGGGGGAATTCACCCCTCCACTTT. Its translation is CASSEHRGNSPLHF.

In its sample, this clone was seen a few times. The J gene is TRBJ1-5, the V gene TRBV6-4; 12 nucleotides agree with TRBD1. Trimming took 0 bases from V and 0 from J; bases not matched to a gene: 9. Per germline, CDR1 MRHNA and CDR2 SNTAGT. This CDR3 comprises 20 residues. The CDR3 reads CASSDSTGGTGGVSNQPQHF. In nucleotides, the CDR3 is TGTGCCAGCAGTGACTCAACAGGGGGGACAGGGGGCGTTAGCAATCAGCCCCAGCATTTT.

The chain links TRBV24-1 to TRBJ2-1; TRBD2 matches 7 bases. The V and J ends lost 6 bases and 3 bases, in that order; junction bases with no gene match: 10. CDR1 and CDR2 from the germline V gene are KGHDR and SFDVKD. The CDR3 covers 16 residues. CDR3 region: CATSKSPSGDYNEQFF. The CDR3 nucleotides are TGTGCCACCAGTAAATCCCCTAGCGGCGACTACAATGAGCAGTTCTTC.

The V call is TRBV19, the J call TRBJ1-5; 8 bases align to TRBD1. Germline-derived CDR1 and CDR2 are LNHDA and SQIVND (reference sequence). V lost 5 bases and J lost 6; bases outside the gene matches: 9. The CDR3 runs to 15 residues. The CDR3 nucleotides are TGTGCCAGTAGTCCTCGAAGACAGGGGCCTCAGCCCCAGCATTTT. Encoded protein: CASSPRRQGPQPQHF.

The chain joins TRBV7-2 to TRBJ1-1, with D perhaps matching TRBD1 (6 bases). Trimming left V 0 bases short and J 1 base short, with 6 bases between. From germline, CDR1 is SGHTA and CDR2 FQGNSA. The CDR3 contains 14 residues. The CDR3 DNA is TGTGCCAGCAGCTTAGCAGGGGGGAACACTGAAGCTTTCTTT. It specifies CASSLAGGNTEAFF. The full variable domain, completed using reference TRBV7-2 and TRBJ1-1, is GAGVSQSPSNKVTEKGKDVELRCDPISGHTALYWYRQSLGQGLEFLIYFQGNSAPDKSGLPSDRFSAERTGGSVSTLTIQRTQQEDSAVYLCASSLAGGNTEAFFGQGTRLTVV.

The gene calls are TRBV5-1 and TRBJ2-2; D is perhaps TRBD2 (6 bases). Per germline, CDR1 SGHRS and CDR2 YFSETQ. V lost 4 bases, J lost 7 bases, and 17 bases lay in between. The CDR3 covers 15 residues. The CDR3, as DNA: TGCGCCAGCAGCCGAGGGAGGTCGAGGGACGGGGAGCTGTTTTTT. Protein: CASSRGRSRDGELFF. Variable domain in full (rest from reference TRBV5-1 and TRBJ2-2): KAGVTQTPRYLIKTRGQQVTLSCSPISGHRSVSWYQQTPGQGLQFLFEYFSETQRNKGNFPGRFSGRQFSNSRSEMNVSTLELGDSALYLCASSRGRSRDGELFFGEGSRLTVL.

This chain links TRBV6-5 with TRBJ1-3; D is perhaps TRBD1 (5 bases). CDR3 length: 13 amino acids. Germline-derived CDR1 and CDR2 are MNHEY and SVGAGI. Trimming removed 11 bases at V and 10 bases at J, with 21 bases between. Written as DNA, the CDR3 is TGTGCCGCCATCAGCAGGGCCAAGGAGACCATATATTTT. Protein: CAAISRAKETIYF.

V gene TRBV5-1 combines with J gene TRBJ1-2, with D possibly TRBD1 on 6 matching bases. Between the trimmed V and J ends, which lost 0 bases and 13 bases, there was a span of 16 bases. CDR3 length: 13 residues. The germline V gene encodes CDR1 SGHRS and CDR2 YFSETQ. In DNA form, the CDR3 reads TGCGCCAGCAGCTTGGATCCCGTACAGGGAGCCACCTTC. Encoded protein: CASSLDPVQGATF.

The gene calls are TRBV5-4 and TRBJ2-7; maybe TRBD1 (5 bases). The V end was cut by 0 bases, the J end by 3 bases, with 10 bases between. There are 14 residues in the CDR3. From germline, CDR1 is SGHNT and CDR2 YYREEE (reference sequence). CDR3 in DNA: TGTGCCAGCAGCTTGGTTTCAGGGAACTACGAGCAGTACTTC. Amino acids: CASSLVSGNYEQYF.

This clone was counted a single time. The chain combines TRBV30 with TRBJ1-3, with 7 bases matching TRBD1. The V segment lost 5 bases and the J segment 2 bases; nucleotides outside the gene matches: 12. The germline V gene has CDR1 GTSNPN and CDR2 SVGIG (reference sequence). The CDR3 totals 16 residues. CDR3 region: CAWDRDRGGTGNTIYF. DNA of the CDR3: TGTGCCTGGGACAGGGACCGCGGGGGAACTGGAAACACCATATATTTT.

The rearrangement links TRBV11-3 to TRBJ2-5; 8 bases are a match to TRBD1. CDR3 size: 18 residues. CDR1 is SGHNT and CDR2 is YENEEA in the germline V gene. V lost 0 bases, J lost 0 bases, and 9 bases stayed unmatched. In DNA, the CDR3 is TGTGCCAGCAGCTTAGATTCGGCAGGGGGCGTGTACCAAGAGACCCAGTACTTC. The encoded protein is CASSLDSAGGVYQETQYF.

V gene TRBV19 combines with J gene TRBJ1-1; D is perhaps TRBD1 (6 bases). This CDR3 has 14 amino acids. The germline V gene has CDR1 LNHDA and CDR2 SQIVND (reference sequence). The V gene lost 5 bases and the J gene lost 8 bases, with 18 bases spanning the gap. CDR3 nucleotides: TGTGCCAGTAGTCGCTCGGGACAAGGGACCGAAGCTTTCTTT. Protein product: CASSRSGQGTEAFF.

The J gene is TRBJ2-7, the V gene TRBV6-6; 8 bases are shared with TRBD1. With V trimmed by 6 bases and J by 5 bases, 27 bases remained unmatched. This CDR3 spans 20 amino acids. Germline V gives CDR1 MNHNY, CDR2 SVGAGI (reference sequence). The CDR3 nucleotides are TGTGCCAGCAGCCACCTCAGGACAGGGATGAAACCGTTAATTTCCAACGAGCAGTACTTC. Translated: CASSHLRTGMKPLISNEQYF.

The chain has TRBV21-1 and TRBJ2-7; the table's D call, TRBD1, has no DNA check behind it. TRBV21-1 has pseudogene status. This CDR3 is 15 amino acids long. The CDR3 region is CASSPVDSRVDEQYF. In DNA, the CDR3 is TGTGCCAGCAGCCCGGTAGACAGTCGAGTAGACGAGCAGTACTTC.

The gene calls are TRBV27 and TRBJ1-1; 8 nucleotides match TRBD1. The CDR3 is 15 residues long. Per the germline V gene, CDR1 is MNHEY and CDR2 is SMNVEV (reference sequence). J was trimmed by 0 bases and V by 6 bases; bases with no gene match: 6. CDR3 residues: CASSYGTGLNTEAFF. Written as DNA, the CDR3 is TGTGCCAGCAGCTACGGGACAGGCCTGAACACTGAAGCTTTCTTT.

A few counts support this clone. This sequence joins TRBV9 and TRBJ2-5, with 8 bases lining up with TRBD1. V shed 5 bases, J shed 1 base, and the junction held 10 bases outside the gene matches. CDR1 SGDLS and CDR2 YYNGEE come from the germline V gene. This CDR3 is built from 16 residues. The CDR3 is CASSPNPTGVQETQYF. The CDR3 nucleotides read TGTGCCAGCAGTCCGAACCCGACAGGGGTCCAAGAGACCCAGTACTTC.

This clone was counted ten times or more. The chain couples TRBV18 to TRBJ1-1, with D unclear. CDR3 size: 14 residues. CDR1 and CDR2 from the germline V gene are KGHSH and LQKENI. V lost 3 bases to trimming and J lost 2 bases, with 10 bases between them. The CDR3 here is CASSPQAVNTEAFF. The CDR3 region has the DNA TGTGCCAGCTCACCTCAGGCAGTAAACACTGAAGCTTTCTTT.

This clone appeared a single time. V usage is TRBV19 and J usage is TRBJ1-3; TRBD1 aligns across 9 bases. Germline V lookup: CDR1 LNHDA, CDR2 SQIVND (reference sequence). The CDR3 extends over 15 amino acids. Unmatched junction bases numbered 6, after V lost 5 bases and J lost 4 bases. CDR3 sequence reads: CASSALQGAGNTIYF. As DNA, the CDR3 is TGTGCCAGTAGTGCCCTACAGGGGGCGGGAAACACCATATATTTT.

This chain links TRBV19 with TRBJ1-6; D is uncertain. Trimming took 3 bases from V and 6 from J, leaving 12 bases between them. The CDR3 loop spans 15 amino acids. Germline values: CDR1 LNHDA, CDR2 SQIVND (reference sequence). In nucleotides, the CDR3 is TGTGCCAGTAGTATTCGTAGGAGTCTTAATTCACCCCTCCACTTT. Its translation: CASSIRRSLNSPLHF.

The chain combines TRBV27 with TRBJ1-6, with D possibly being TRBD1 (6 bases). Germline values: CDR1 MNHEY, CDR2 SMNVEV (reference sequence). The CDR3 sequence is 15 residues long. The V end was cut by 2 bases, the J end by 10 bases, with 15 bases between. The CDR3 DNA follows: TGTGCCAGCAGTTTAGGGGGGGCGCTTGGATCACCCCTCCACTTT. Translating gives CASSLGGALGSPLHF.

The chain recombines TRBV3-1 (or the pseudogene TRBV3-2) with TRBJ2-4; 8 bases agree with TRBD2. The length of the CDR3 is 17 residues. Germline values: CDR1 LGHDT, CDR2 YNNKEL (reference sequence). J was trimmed by 2 bases and V by 0 bases; bases with no gene match: 6. DNA of the CDR3: TGTGCCAGCAGCCAAGATCGGGGGGGCGCTACCAAAAACATTCAGTACTTC. Encoded protein: CASSQDRGGATKNIQYF.